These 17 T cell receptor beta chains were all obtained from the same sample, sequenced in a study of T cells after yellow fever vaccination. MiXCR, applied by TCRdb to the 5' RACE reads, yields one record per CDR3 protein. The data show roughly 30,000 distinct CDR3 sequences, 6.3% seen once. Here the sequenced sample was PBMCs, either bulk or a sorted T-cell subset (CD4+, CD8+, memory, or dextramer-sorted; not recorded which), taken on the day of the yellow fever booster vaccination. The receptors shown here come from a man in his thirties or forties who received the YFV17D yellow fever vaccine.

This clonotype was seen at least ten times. CDR3 nucleotide sequence: TGTGCCAGCAGTGCCGGGACAGGGGGTTTTCAGCCCCAGCATTTT. It translates to CASSAGTGGFQPQHF. This chain connects TRBV2 to TRBJ1-5; 11 positions match TRBD1. Losses at the gene ends were 4 bases for V and 6 bases for J; bases not matched to a gene: 5. The V gene's germline CDR1 is SNHLY and CDR2 FYNNEI. This CDR3 comprises 15 residues. The entire variable domain, with the rest obtained from reference TRBV2 and TRBJ1-5, is as follows: EPEVTQTPSHQVTQMGQEVILRCVPISNHLYFYWYRQILGQKVEFLVSFYNNEISEKSEIFDDQFSVERPDGSNFTLKIRSTKLEDSAMYFCASSAGTGGFQPQHFGDGTRLSIL.

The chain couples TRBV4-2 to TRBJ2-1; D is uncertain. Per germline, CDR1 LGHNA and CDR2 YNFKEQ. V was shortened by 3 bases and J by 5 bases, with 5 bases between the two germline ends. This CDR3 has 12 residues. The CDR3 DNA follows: TGTGCCAGCAGCCAGCCACACAATGAGCAGTTCTTC. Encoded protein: CASSQPHNEQFF.

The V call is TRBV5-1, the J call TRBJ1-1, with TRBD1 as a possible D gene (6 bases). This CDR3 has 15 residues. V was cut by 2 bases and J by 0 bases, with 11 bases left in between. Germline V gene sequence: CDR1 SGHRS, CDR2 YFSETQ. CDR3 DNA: TGCGCCAGCAGCTTCACAGGGCCCATGAACACTGAAGCTTTCTTT. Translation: CASSFTGPMNTEAFF.

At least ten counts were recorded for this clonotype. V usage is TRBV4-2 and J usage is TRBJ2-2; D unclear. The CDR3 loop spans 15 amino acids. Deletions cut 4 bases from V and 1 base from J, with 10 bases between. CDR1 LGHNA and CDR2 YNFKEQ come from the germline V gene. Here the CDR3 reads CASSLTGENTGELFF. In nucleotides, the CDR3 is TGTGCCAGCAGCCTCACCGGAGAGAACACCGGGGAGCTGTTTTTT.

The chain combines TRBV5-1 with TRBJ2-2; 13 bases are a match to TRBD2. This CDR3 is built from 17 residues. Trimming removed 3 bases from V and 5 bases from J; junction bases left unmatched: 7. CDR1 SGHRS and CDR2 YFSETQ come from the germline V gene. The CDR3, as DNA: TGCGCCAGCAGCTATAGGACTAGCGGGAGATCAACCGGGGAGCTGTTTTTT. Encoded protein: CASSYRTSGRSTGELFF. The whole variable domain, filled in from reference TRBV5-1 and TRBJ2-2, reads KAGVTQTPRYLIKTRGQQVTLSCSPISGHRSVSWYQQTPGQGLQFLFEYFSETQRNKGNFPGRFSGRQFSNSRSEMNVSTLELGDSALYLCASSYRTSGRSTGELFFGEGSRLTVL.

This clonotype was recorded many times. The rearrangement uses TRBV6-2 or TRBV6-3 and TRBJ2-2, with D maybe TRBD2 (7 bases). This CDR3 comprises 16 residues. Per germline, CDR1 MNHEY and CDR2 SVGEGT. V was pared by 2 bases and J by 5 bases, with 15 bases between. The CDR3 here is CASSYDGGAPTGELFF. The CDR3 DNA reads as TGTGCCAGCAGTTACGATGGGGGGGCACCAACCGGGGAGCTGTTTTTT.

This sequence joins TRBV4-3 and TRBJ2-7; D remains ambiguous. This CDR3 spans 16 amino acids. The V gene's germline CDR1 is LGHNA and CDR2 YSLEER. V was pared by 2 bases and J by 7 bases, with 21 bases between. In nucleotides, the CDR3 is TGCGCCAGCAGCCAATCCGCTGTTGGCGCGAGTAGAGAGCAGTACTTC. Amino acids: CASSQSAVGASREQYF.

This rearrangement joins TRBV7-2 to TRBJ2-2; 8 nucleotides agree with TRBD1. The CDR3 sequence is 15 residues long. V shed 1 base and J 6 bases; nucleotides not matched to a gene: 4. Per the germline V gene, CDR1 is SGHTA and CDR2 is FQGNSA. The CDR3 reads CASSLGQGRAGELFF. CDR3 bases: TGTGCCAGCAGCTTAGGACAGGGGCGGGCCGGGGAGCTGTTTTTT.

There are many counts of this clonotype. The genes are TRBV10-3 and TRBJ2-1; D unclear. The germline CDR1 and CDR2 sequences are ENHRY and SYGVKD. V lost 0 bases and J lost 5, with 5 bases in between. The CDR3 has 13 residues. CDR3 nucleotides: TGTGCCATCAGTGAGTCGACACACAATGAGCAGTTCTTC. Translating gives CAISESTHNEQFF.

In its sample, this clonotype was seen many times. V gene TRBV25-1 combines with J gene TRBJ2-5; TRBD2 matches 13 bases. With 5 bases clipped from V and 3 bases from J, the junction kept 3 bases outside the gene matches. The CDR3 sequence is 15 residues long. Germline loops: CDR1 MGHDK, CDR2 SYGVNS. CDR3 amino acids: CASSRGLAGEETQYF. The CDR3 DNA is TGTGCCAGCAGTCGTGGACTAGCGGGAGAAGAGACCCAGTACTTC.

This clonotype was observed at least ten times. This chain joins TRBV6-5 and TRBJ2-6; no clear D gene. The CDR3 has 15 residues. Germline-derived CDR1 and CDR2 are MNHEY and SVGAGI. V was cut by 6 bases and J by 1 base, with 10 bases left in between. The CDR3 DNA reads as TGTGCCAGCAGCCCCCGGAAATCTGGGGCCAACGTCCTGACTTTC. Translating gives CASSPRKSGANVLTF.

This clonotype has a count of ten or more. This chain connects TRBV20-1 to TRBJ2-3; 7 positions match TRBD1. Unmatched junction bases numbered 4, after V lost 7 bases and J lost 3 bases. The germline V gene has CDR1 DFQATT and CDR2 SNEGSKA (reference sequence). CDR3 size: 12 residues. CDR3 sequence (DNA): TGCAGTGAGACAGGGTTGACAGATACGCAGTATTTT. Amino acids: CSETGLTDTQYF.

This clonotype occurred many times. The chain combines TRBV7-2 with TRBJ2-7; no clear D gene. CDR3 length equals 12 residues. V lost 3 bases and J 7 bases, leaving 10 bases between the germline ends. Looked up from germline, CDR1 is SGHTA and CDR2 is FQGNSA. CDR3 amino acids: CASSLSVEEQYF. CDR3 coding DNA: TGTGCCAGCAGCTTGAGCGTCGAGGAGCAGTACTTC.

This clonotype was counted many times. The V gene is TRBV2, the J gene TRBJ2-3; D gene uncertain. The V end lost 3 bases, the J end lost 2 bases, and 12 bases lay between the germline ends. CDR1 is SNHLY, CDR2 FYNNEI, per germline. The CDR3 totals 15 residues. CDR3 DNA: TGTGCCAGCAGTGAGCGCGAACAGACCACAGATACGCAGTATTTT. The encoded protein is CASSEREQTTDTQYF.

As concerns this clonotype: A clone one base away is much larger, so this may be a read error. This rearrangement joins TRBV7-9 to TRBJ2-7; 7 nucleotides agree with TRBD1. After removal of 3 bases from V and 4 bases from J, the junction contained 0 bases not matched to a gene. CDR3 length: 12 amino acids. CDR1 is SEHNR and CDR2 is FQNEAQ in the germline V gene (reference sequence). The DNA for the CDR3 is TGTGCCAGCAGCTTGGGACAGTACGAGCAGTACTTC. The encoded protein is CASSLGQYEQYF.

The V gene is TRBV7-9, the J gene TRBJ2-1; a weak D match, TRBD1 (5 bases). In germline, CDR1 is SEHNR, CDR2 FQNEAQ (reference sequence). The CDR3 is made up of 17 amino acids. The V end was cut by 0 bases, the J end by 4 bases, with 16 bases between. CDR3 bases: TGTGCCAGCAGCTTAGCGTTAGTAGGGGCGCCTTACAATGAGCAGTTCTTC. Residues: CASSLALVGAPYNEQFF.

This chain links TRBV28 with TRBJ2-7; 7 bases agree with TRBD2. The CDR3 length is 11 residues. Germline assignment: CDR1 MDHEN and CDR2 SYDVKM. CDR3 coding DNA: TGTGGGGCGGGAGATTTCTACGAGCAGTACTTC. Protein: CGAGDFYEQYF.